The clone carrying this T cell receptor (beta chain) turned up a few times. No antigen is known for it. Diagnostic assessment was based on clinical symptoms, serum thyroxine and TRAb, thyroid ultrasound and orbital computed tomography. This record comes from a study of T cells in Graves' hyperthyroidism and ophthalmopathy. Study details: Pretreatment peripheral blood was obtained at initial diagnosis.

J lost 4 bases, V lost 0 bases, and 9 bases had no gene match. In germline, CDR1 is ENHRY, CDR2 SYGVKD. The CDR3 totals 17 residues. Study conclusions and caveats: Ophthalmopathy prediction by the model preceded onset by a median approximately six months.

Researchers amplified the TCR beta CDR3 regions from RNA transcripts. TCR CDR3 regions were first amplified by RT-PCR with HTBI primers. TCRdb ran MiXCR on the multiplex PCR reads and lists one entry per CDR3 protein. The sample comprises around 690,000 distinct CDR3 sequences, roughly 17% of which are singletons, and 15% to 19% rests with the top ten. The gene calls are TRBV10-3 and TRBJ1-2; 9 positions match TRBD1. Sequencing was carried out using blood. This sequence was found in a man aged 45 to 65 with Graves' hyperthyroidism. The CDR3 DNA reads as TGTGCCATCAGTGAGTCGAACAGGGACAGGGTGAGCTATGGCTACACCTTC. The encoded protein is CAISESNRDRVSYGYTF.